This TCR beta chain originates from a study of CD8 T cells in ankylosing spondylitis. Points from the study as a whole: Earlier studies detected some motif variants in reactive arthritis synovial fluid and blood. In ankylosing spondylitis patients, matched synovial fluid reportedly showed significant enrichment of disease-linked clones. A TCR beta motif made of about 8 highly homologous variants seemed typical of ankylosing spondylitis blood.

This clonotype was seen ten or more times. No antigen is known for it. Germline values: CDR1 DFQATT, CDR2 SNEGSKA (reference sequence). The CDR3 loop spans 16 amino acids. Trimming cost V 3 bases and J 2 bases, with 17 bases left between them. TCR beta libraries were made by quantitative 5'-RACE with molecular barcodes. TCRdb processed the 5' RACE reads anew with MiXCR; each CDR3 protein has one entry. This table holds 220,000 or so distinct CDR3 sequences, roughly 10% found once. The source is a male donor with ankylosing spondylitis or in good health (not recorded which). The chain links TRBV20-1 to TRBJ1-5; no reliable D call. The sequencing sample was made of blood, either unsorted or a sorted T cell fraction (not recorded which). CDR3 nucleotide sequence: TGCAGTGCTAGGATGGGCCAAACATGGGGCAATCAGCCCCAGCATTTT. Protein: CSARMGQTWGNQPQHF.